This T cell receptor (beta chain) appears in the sequencing data of a study of cytomegalovirus exposure and HLA in healthy donors. As for the study in general: Earlier work reported some 110 million unique TCR beta sequences from 150 million to 200 million T cells.

V lost 2 bases and J lost 2, with 8 bases in between. Germline CDR1 reads SNHLY; CDR2 reads FYNNEI. The CDR3 totals 14 residues. Study results and limitations: Some segments of the V type, notably TRBV6-2 and TRBV6-3, were excluded as indistinguishable. In a later analysis, an Asian-associated ancestry cluster reportedly showed fewer N-insertions than the 666-donor mean. Across all donors, roughly uniform sequencing depth was an assumption of the presence/absence analyses.

This clone appeared once. As yet, its antigen is unknown. Primers for the PCR totalled 60 Vbeta and 13 Jbeta. Using immunoSEQ multiplex PCR, the repertoire was profiled, and TCRdb retains in-frame clones only, with some absent. The sample lists around 99,000 clones; around 73% were seen once. The V gene is TRBV2, the J gene TRBJ2-3, with a tentative D call TRBD1 (5 bases). This clonotype was obtained from a man aged 35-49 years in good health and CMV-seronegative. The sample taken for sequencing was PBMCs. The CDR3 loop is CASSERTHTDTQYF. CDR3 bases: TGTGCCAGCAGTGAAAGGACACACACAGATACGCAGTATTTT.